This T cell receptor beta chain was profiled in a study of T-cell memory formation after mild COVID-19. Overall study context: TCR clusters were largely donor specific.

There are 15 residues in the CDR3. In germline, CDR1 is MDHEN, CDR2 SYDVKM. Trimming took 3 bases from V and 3 from J, leaving 12 bases between them. TCRdb re-derived calls from the 5' RACE reads in MiXCR, one entry per CDR3 protein. In the table there are about 190,000 distinct CDR3 sequences, about 22% of which are singletons. Study findings and constraints: For second-wave clones that peaked at day 37, SARS-CoV-2 specificity went unverified. Some clones that responded turned up in pre-infection memory, which suggests that cross-reactive memory joined in.

A word on this clonotype: Its matching antigen is unknown.

The receptor was isolated from an adult woman who had mild COVID-19 (a few samples of this study predate the infection). Cell type and time point are not known. V and J are TRBV28 and TRBJ1-5, with D possibly TRBD1 on 5 matching bases. The sequencing sample was made of PBMCs or a T cell subset sorted from them (not recorded which). The CDR3 coding sequence is TGTGCCAGCAGTTTCGCCGGGGCGTACAATCAGCCCCAGCATTTT. It translates to CASSFAGAYNQPQHF. The variable domain in full, completed from reference TRBV28 and TRBJ1-5, reads DVKVTQSSRYLVKRTGEKVFLECVQDMDHENMFWYRQDPGLGLRLIYFSYDVKMKEKGDIPEGYSVSREKKERFSLILESASTNQTSMYLCASSFAGAYNQPQHFGDGTRLSIL.